This paragraph reports one T cell receptor (beta chain). This specimen comes from a study of cytomegalovirus exposure and HLA in healthy donors. The V gene lost 4 bases and the J gene lost 7 bases, with 13 bases spanning the gap. CDR1 is MRHNA, CDR2 SNTAGT, per germline. CDR3 size: 13 residues. Clones were sequenced by immunoSEQ multiplex PCR, and TCRdb holds only the in-frame ones, with some missing. The sample includes 300,000 to 400,000 clones, 88% seen only once; the top ten take roughly 0.96%. This receptor was taken from a man aged 30-40 years in good health and CMV-seronegative. The gene calls are TRBV6-4 and TRBJ1-1; D is uncertain. The sample consisted of PBMCs. CDR3 nucleotide sequence: TGTGCCAGCAGTGGCACACAAACGGGTGAAGCTTTCTTT. It is translated as CASSGTQTGEAFF.